The entry below describes one T cell receptor beta chain. Its antigen is not identified. The PCR had 60 Vbeta and 13 Jbeta primers. In the source study's methods: Around 80 million unique TCR beta chains, roughly 11 million of them shared, were counted by a later analysis. The assay was immunoSEQ multiplex PCR, and TCRdb's table has in-frame clones only and misses some. Clone size and V and J calls were adopted from that table, with D and trimming inferred from the DNA. The sample consists of about 130,000 clones, approximately 80% of them appearing once. This sample stems from a study of cytomegalovirus exposure and HLA in healthy donors. Across the study: Around 78 million unique TCRs, all from HLA-typed donors, were included in an early release of the data. Study-level points and caveats: Later, TCR association rates were found to vary by HLA locus, highest for DRB1 and lowest for HLA-C. It was 160 or so TCR beta chains that were listed as cytomegalovirus-associated.

Source material: PBMCs. The origin of this receptor is a man aged 18 to 30 in good health and CMV-seronegative.

CDR3 in amino acids: CASSEAAGGAGTQYF. DNA for the CDR3: TGTGCCAGCAGTGAAGCGGCGGGGGGCGCTGGGACCCAGTACTTC. This rearrangement joins TRBV6-1 to TRBJ2-5; 8 bases line up with TRBD2. The junction had 7 bases not matched to a gene; V was cut back by 0 bases and J by 7 bases. The germline gives CDR1 MNHNS, CDR2 SASEGT. This CDR3 contains 15 residues.